Given below is one TCR beta chain in context. Deletions cut 2 bases from V and 2 bases from J, with 16 bases between. Germline CDR1 reads SNHLY; CDR2 reads FYNNEI. The CDR3 loop spans 17 amino acids. These data come from a study of blood T cell repertoires in COVID-19. Study-level background: Material from acute and convalescent COVID-19 was sourced from the United States, Italy and Spain.

Original methodology: Counts of nucleated cells, estimated from reference gene primer amplification, were obtained. The data were produced by immunoSEQ multiplex PCR, yet TCRdb's version contains in-frame clones alone and is incomplete. The D gene and trimming were derived from the DNA, and the V and J assignments and clone size from that table. The table includes under 350,000 clones, 80% to 90% detected once. The cohort comprised adults aged 18 to 89 years residing in some 24 US areas. Cohorts were assigned according to the clinical history that participants reported. The chain recombines TRBV2 with TRBJ2-1; D might be TRBD2 (5 bases). The sequenced material came from PBMCs or T cells enriched from blood (not recorded which). The TCR originated in a woman aged 40-49 years with acute COVID-19. DNA of the CDR3: TGTGCCAGCAGTGAACAGATTGCGGACTTTCCCTACAATGAGCAGTTCTTC. This codes for CASSEQIADFPYNEQFF.